The entry below gives a single T cell receptor (beta chain) sequence along with its context. It has no known antigen specificity. CDR1 and CDR2 are drawn from the germline V gene: MGHRA, YSYEKL. From the cysteine through the phenylalanine, the CDR3 covers 14 amino acids. Here the CDR3 DNA is all that survives: 42 bases in frame from base 1. V is pared back by 0 bases and J by 6 bases, with 8 bases lying between the germline termini. Library prep was done by the immunoSEQ multiplex PCR assay. For the multiplex PCR, a mixture combining 60 forward primers for TCR Vbeta segments and 13 reverse primers for TCR Jbeta segments was used. A multiplex PCR assay on genomic DNA amplified the CDR3 region of rearranged TCR beta genes. On the Illumina HiSeq System, the amplified TCR beta libraries were sequenced as 87-base-pair reads. As for the authors' bioinformatics: In a later analysis, tens of millions of unique TCR beta chains were counted across the 500 to 850 repertoires, and roughly 11 million of these chains were shared by at least two donors. A nearest-neighbor algorithm error-corrected the raw reads and collapsed the reads into unique sequences, merging closely related sequences to remove PCR and sequencing errors. CDR3 sequences were aligned to IMGT reference sequences to assign V, D and J gene segments. For a sequence to be retained, at least a six-nucleotide match to both a V gene segment and a J gene segment was required. A rearrangement counted as productive if the CDR3 had no stop codons and remained in frame with V and J, and every other rearrangement counted as non-productive. CDR3 was defined by IMGT convention, running from the second conserved V-encoded cysteine to the conserved J-encoded phenylalanine. Sequences without an unambiguous match to a single V gene segment were excluded from the earlier analysis of over 500 of the donors. In an earlier analysis of a few hundred of the donors, a V segment was called functional when productive rearrangements were above 56.7%, and segregating when the standard deviation between donors exceeded 5%. To diagnose cytomegalovirus status from the catalog of TCR beta chain sequences, a statistical classification framework was built. V and J gene assignment, in a later analysis, came from comparing TCR nucleotide sequences with IMGT/GENE-DB human TR gene sequences. In a later analysis, CDR3 sequences and most-parsimonious VDJ recombination scenarios were assigned using the TCRdist pipeline. In a later analysis, every TCR beta chain was defined by the combination of its CDR3 amino acid sequence and its V-gene family, and reads without a unique V-gene family were dropped. To address suspected cross-contamination and a sequencing artifact, a later analysis removed 550 to 750 highly shared, low-generation-probability nucleotide sequences. A later analysis calculated a clonal expansion index for each public chain from normalized within-repertoire ranks of inferred template counts. A later analysis computed generation probabilities with a VDJ recombination model fitted to out-of-frame rearrangements, and checked the results against IGoR. In a later analysis, TCR-TCR, TCR-HLA and TCR-CMV co-occurrence was scored with hypergeometric tests, and a repertoire-size bias correction was applied to TCR pairs. To estimate false discovery rates, a later analysis permuted the HLA or CMV assignments 20 times. A later analysis grouped co-occurring TCRs with DBSCAN, adding TCRdist sequence similarity when clustering within HLA-allele-positive subsets. For co-occurrence clustering, repertoires with fewer than 30,000 or more than 120,000 public chains were excluded, along with about five repertoires with anomalous nucleotide sharing. What TCRdb holds here is the immuneACCESS table cut down to in-frame rearrangements. Part of the clones is not present; checked against another copy, under half of the missing clones reflect an unresolved V gene, and the others are unexplained. For V, J and clone size, that table is used; D and trimming come from the DNA. The sample table records some 43,000 clones. The ten most abundant clones make up under 2% of the sample.

These data originate in a study of cytomegalovirus exposure and HLA in healthy donors (TCRdb year 2017). For the wider study: An earlier analysis of under 600 of the donors reported 276 Gb of sequence data and 117 million unique TCR beta sequences from some 180 million T cells. Approximately 310 gigabases of sequencing data and tens of millions of unique TCR sequences were included in an early release covering about 700 HLA-typed donors. Every discovery cohort repertoire had been produced on one sequencing platform. Along with the approximately 700-subject first cohort, a separate validation cohort of roughly 110 different subjects was used. The study was designed to test whether signatures of past pathogen exposure could be identified by cataloging public T cell receptors. The later analysis used no new phenotypic data to find candidate immune exposures, relying instead on TCR beta sequences and their occurrence across donors. Genome-wide SNP genotypes for about 65% of the roughly 670 donors were used in a later genetic analysis, which treated that subset as a discovery cohort. Of the 350 to 450 genotyped donors, about 80% fell in the genetic ancestry cluster associated with self-reported Caucasian donors. In a later analysis, previously published TCR beta repertoires from hundreds of donors were re-analyzed and high-resolution HLA genotyping was added so that TCR occurrence patterns could be studied. An earlier analysis of approximately 630 of the donors applied high-throughput TCR beta sequencing to assess whether each TCR beta V gene segment acted as functional or pseudogenic. Alongside the repertoire data, information on donor age, sex, ethnicity and CMV serostatus was compiled. The study combined high-throughput TCR immunosequencing, statistical association of individual TCRs with disease status, and machine learning to predict cytomegalovirus infection status. The T cell repertoires of 666 subjects were profiled by immunosequencing and related to cytomegalovirus serostatus. The number of typed donors differed by locus: about 620-640 for A, B, C, DRB1 and DQB1; about 520 for DQA1; fewer than 610 for DPA1; and around 450 for DPB1. Among roughly 400 genotyped donors of the cohort, an average of approximately 240,000 unique TCR beta nucleotide sequences was sequenced per donor, of which roughly 17% were non-productive. Five DR-DQ haplotypes were handled as single units for association and clustering, since linkage in the cohort was strong. HLA typing covered class I and class II loci at four-digit resolution. Points the paper makes about the study in general: According to a later analysis, parvovirus B19, influenza, CMV and Epstein-Barr virus appeared linked to several top co-occurrence clusters. According to a later analysis, most CMV-associated TCR beta chains appeared to be HLA-restricted, and the HLA associations seemed to be driven largely by CMV exposure. Because some donors lacked HLA typing at each locus, the association tests relied only on the typed subset. A later genetic analysis reported fewer N-insertions in productive TCRs among donors in an Asian-associated ancestry cluster than the approximately 670-donor mean. In a later analysis, HLA-associated TCR beta chains showed more clonal expansion and lower generation probabilities than non-associated chains that were equally common. It was suggested by the authors that the approach could potentially be generalized to other disease states and immunological phenotypes. In vitro tests confirmed that a few of the cytomegalovirus-associated TCR beta chains recognize cytomegalovirus antigens. In this cohort, only TCR beta chains were sequenced, and detectable features were limited by the absence of alpha or paired-chain data. While some public TCRs were present in many individuals, most TCR sequences turned up only very rarely across donors. The sequencing pipeline was judged likely to have produced a cluster of highly shared sequence variants as a technical artifact. In a later analysis, some 18,000 TCR beta sequences were associated with specific HLA alleles at a false discovery rate of 0.05. A further reported finding was that TCR beta sequences accurately predicted the HLA-A and HLA-B alleles for most subjects in the first cohort. The only immune exposure information available for the cohort was CMV serostatus. In a later genetic analysis, a missense DCLRE1C variant was associated with V-gene and J-gene trimming of TCR beta chains, and the association was replicated in an independent cohort. A total of 164 TCR beta chains were listed by the study as associated with cytomegalovirus. Some IMGT-functional V segments, including TRBV6-2 and TRBV6-3, could not be distinguished by the 87-base-pair reads and were therefore excluded. Presence/absence analyses assumed roughly uniform sequencing depth across donors, an assumption that may not hold. In both the original and validation cohorts, the classifier was reported to diagnose cytomegalovirus status with high specificity and sensitivity. In an earlier analysis of approximately 590 of the donors, most TCR beta V segments were observed in productive rearrangements about 87% or about 30% of the time, broadly matching IMGT annotations. Around 16 rarely observed V segments, including chromosome 9 orphons, were excluded from the earlier analysis of a few hundred of the donors because counts were too low. Assigning TCR associations to individual alleles was difficult when HLA alleles, especially DR and DQ, strongly co-occurred. In a later analysis, the rate of TCR association differed among HLA loci, with DRB1 alleles having the most associated TCRs and HLA-C alleles having the fewest. Correlated functional status among segregating V segments might reflect linkage disequilibrium, but an unknown experimental factor could not be ruled out.

The cohort comprised several hundred healthy bone marrow donors. Cohort members were all nominally healthy when sampled, although unrecorded immune exposures were likely present. The donor was CMV seronegative and belonged to the group of 350 or so seronegative cohort members. A peripheral blood sample was provided by each donor, and peripheral blood mononuclear cells were used for TCR beta sequencing. Genomic DNA was extracted from the blood cell samples with the Qiagen DNeasy Blood Extraction Kit. This chain joins TRBV4-1 to TRBJ1-4, with TRBD1 tentatively as D gene (6 bases match). The origin of this receptor is a woman aged 30 to 39 in good health and CMV-seronegative. The specimen sequenced was PBMCs. The DNA sequence reads TGCGCCAGCAGCCAAGAAACAGGGTATGAAAAACTGTTTTTT. Its translation is CASSQETGYEKLFF.